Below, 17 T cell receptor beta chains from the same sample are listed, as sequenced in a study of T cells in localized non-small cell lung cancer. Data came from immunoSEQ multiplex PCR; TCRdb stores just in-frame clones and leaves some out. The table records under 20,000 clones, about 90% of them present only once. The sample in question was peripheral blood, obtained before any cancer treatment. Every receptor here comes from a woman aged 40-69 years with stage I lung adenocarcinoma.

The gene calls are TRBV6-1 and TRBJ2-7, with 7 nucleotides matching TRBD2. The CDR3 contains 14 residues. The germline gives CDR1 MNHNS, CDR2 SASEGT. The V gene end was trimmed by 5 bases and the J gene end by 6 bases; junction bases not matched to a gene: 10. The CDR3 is CASSRRRGEGEQYF. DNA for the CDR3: TGTGCCAGCAGTAGGCGCCGAGGGGAGGGCGAGCAGTACTTC.

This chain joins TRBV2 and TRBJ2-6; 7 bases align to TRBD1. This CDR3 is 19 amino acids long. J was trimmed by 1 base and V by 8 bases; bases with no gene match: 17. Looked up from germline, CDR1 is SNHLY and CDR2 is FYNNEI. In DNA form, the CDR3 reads TGTGCCAGCCCTCGAACCTCGGGACAGCGAGTATCTGGGGCCAACGTCCTGACTTTC. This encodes CASPRTSGQRVSGANVLTF.

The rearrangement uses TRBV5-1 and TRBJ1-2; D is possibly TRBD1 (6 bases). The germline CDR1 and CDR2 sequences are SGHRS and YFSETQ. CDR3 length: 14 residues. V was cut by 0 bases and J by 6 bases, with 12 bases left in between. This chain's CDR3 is CASSLALAGDGYTF. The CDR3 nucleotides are TGCGCCAGCAGCTTGGCCTTGGCAGGGGATGGCTACACCTTC.

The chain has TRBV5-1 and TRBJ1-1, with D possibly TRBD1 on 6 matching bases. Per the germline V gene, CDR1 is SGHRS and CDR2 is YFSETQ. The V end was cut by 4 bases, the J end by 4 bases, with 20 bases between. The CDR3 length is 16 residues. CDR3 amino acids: CASSVSQGGGVTEAFF. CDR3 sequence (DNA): TGCGCCAGCAGCGTCTCCCAGGGAGGGGGGGTCACTGAAGCTTTCTTT.

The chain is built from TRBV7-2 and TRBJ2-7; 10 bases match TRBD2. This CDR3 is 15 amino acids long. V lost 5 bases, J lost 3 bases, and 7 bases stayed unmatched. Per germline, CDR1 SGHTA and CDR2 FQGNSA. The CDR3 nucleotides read TGTGCCAGCAGCCCACAAGCGGGAGGGGACTACGAGCAGTACTTC. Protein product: CASSPQAGGDYEQYF.

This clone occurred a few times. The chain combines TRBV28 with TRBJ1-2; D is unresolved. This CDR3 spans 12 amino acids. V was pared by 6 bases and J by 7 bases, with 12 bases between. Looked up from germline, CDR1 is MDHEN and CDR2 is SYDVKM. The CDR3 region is CASRAGTTGYTF. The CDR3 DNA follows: TGTGCCAGCAGGGCAGGTACTACTGGCTACACCTTC.

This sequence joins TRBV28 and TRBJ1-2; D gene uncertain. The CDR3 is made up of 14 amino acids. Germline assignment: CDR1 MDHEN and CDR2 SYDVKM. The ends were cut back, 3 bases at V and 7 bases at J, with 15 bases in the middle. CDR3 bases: TGTGCCAGCAGTTTGGACGCAGGAGGTAGTGGCTACACCTTC. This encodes CASSLDAGGSGYTF.

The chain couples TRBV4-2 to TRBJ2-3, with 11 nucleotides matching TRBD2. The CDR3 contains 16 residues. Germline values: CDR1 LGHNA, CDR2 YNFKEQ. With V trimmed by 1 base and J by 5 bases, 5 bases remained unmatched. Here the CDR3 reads CASSQVPLAGGDTQYF. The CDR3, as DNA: TGTGCCAGCAGCCAAGTACCCCTAGCGGGGGGAGATACGCAGTATTTT.

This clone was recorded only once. The CDR3 loop reads CASSRRTGHQETQYF. CDR3 nucleotides: TGTGCCAGCAGCAGGAGGACAGGACATCAAGAGACCCAGTACTTC. The rearrangement uses TRBV9 and TRBJ2-5; 7 bases map to TRBD1. The J segment lost 2 bases and the V segment lost 4 bases, leaving 8 bases of the junction unmatched. This CDR3 is 15 amino acids long. In germline, CDR1 is SGDLS, CDR2 YYNGEE.

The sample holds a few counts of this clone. Written as DNA, the CDR3 is TGTGCCACCAGGGACAGGGGGGATCAGCCCCAGCATTTT. This gives the protein CATRDRGDQPQHF. J is TRBJ1-5 and V is TRBV6-1, with 11 bases aligning to TRBD1. This CDR3 comprises 13 residues. Germline-derived CDR1 and CDR2 are MNHNS and SASEGT. The J segment lost 5 bases and the V segment lost 10 bases, leaving 4 bases of the junction unmatched.

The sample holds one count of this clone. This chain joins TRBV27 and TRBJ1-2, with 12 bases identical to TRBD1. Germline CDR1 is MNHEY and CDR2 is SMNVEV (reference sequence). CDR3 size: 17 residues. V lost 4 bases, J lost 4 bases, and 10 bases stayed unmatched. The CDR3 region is CASSSSPGQGAVYGYTF. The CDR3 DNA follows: TGTGCCAGCAGTTCGTCACCGGGACAGGGGGCAGTCTATGGCTACACCTTC.

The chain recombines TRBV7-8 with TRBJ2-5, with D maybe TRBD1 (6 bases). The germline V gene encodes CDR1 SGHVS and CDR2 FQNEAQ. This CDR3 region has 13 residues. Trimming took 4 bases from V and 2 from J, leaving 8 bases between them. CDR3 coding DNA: TGTGCCAGCAGCTCAGACAGGCAAGAGACCCAGTACTTC. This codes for CASSSDRQETQYF.

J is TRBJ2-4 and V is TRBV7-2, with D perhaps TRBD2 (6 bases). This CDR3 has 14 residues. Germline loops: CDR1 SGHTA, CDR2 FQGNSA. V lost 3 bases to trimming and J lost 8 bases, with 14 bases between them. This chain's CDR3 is CASSLRGREDIQYF. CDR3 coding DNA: TGTGCCAGCAGCTTGAGGGGAAGGGAGGACATTCAGTACTTC.

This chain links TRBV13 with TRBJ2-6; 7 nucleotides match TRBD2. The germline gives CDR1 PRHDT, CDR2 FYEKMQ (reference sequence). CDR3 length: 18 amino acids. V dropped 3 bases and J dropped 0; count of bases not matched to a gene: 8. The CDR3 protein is CASSFLSGVTSGANVLTF. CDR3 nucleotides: TGTGCCAGCAGCTTTTTAAGCGGGGTCACCTCTGGGGCCAACGTCCTGACTTTC.

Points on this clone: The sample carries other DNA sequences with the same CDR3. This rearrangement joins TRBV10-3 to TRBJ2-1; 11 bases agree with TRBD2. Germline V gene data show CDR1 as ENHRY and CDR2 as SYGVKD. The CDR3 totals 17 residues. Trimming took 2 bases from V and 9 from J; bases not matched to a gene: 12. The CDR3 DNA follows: TGTGCCATCAGTGAGAATCTAGCGGGAGGAAAGGGGACTGAGCAGTTCTTC. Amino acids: CAISENLAGGKGTEQFF.

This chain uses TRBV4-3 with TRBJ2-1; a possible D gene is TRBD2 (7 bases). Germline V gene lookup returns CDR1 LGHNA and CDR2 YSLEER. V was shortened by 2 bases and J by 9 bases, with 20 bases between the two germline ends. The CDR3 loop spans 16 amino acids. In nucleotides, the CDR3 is TGCGCCAGCAGCCAACATGGTGGGGGGGCGCGCGTTGAGCAGTTCTTC. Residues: CASSQHGGGARVEQFF.

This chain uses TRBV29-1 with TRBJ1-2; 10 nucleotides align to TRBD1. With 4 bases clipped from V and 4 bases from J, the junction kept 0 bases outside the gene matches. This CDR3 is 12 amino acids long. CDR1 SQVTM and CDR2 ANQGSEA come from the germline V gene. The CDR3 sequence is CSVGDRGYGYTF. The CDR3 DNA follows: TGCAGCGTTGGGGACAGGGGCTATGGCTACACCTTC.